The rows below give T cell receptor beta chains drawn from one sample of a study of early T cells in non-severe SARS-CoV-2 infection. TCRdb processed the 5' RACE reads anew with MiXCR; each CDR3 protein has one entry. The sample gives over 90,000 distinct CDR3 sequences, about 12% of which show up once; around 4.3% is in the top ten. Sequences were derived from whole blood, sampled at baseline. The receptors were sampled from an adult who was a healthcare worker with PCR-confirmed SARS-CoV-2 infection or an uninfected control (not recorded which). CDR3s leave out the opening cysteine and the closing phenylalanine or tryptophan. D genes are given only for firm matches.

D	V	J	CDR3
.	TRBV6-2/TRBV6-3	TRBJ2-2	ASGTPLENTGELF
TRBD2	TRBV7-2	TRBJ2-7	ASSLKAGGAFEQY
.	TRBV14	TRBJ2-7	ASSQVSGIGYEQY
TRBD1	TRBV28	TRBJ2-7	ASWWTGTPYEQY
TRBD1	TRBV18	TRBJ1-3	ASSRDRGTGNTIY
TRBD1	TRBV2	TRBJ2-2	ASSPRGQQVNTGELF
.	TRBV12-3/TRBV12-4	TRBJ1-1	AISGTEAF
.	TRBV28	TRBJ1-3	ASSLSLGGQAGNTIY
.	TRBV7-3	TRBJ2-2	ASSLGQAIGELF
.	TRBV24-1	TRBJ2-5	ATSLEGTQY
.	TRBV30	TRBJ1-2	AWSVQDQVPTMLGYT
.	TRBV6-5	TRBJ2-2	ASSYWTGDTGELF
.	TRBV11-3	TRBJ2-7	ASEGSSYEQY
TRBD2	TRBV30	TRBJ2-6	AWGGSGANVLT
TRBD1	TRBV29-1	TRBJ1-1	STKQGMNTEAF
.	TRBV30	TRBJ2-3	AWNSAAGTSTDTQY
TRBD1	TRBV7-8	TRBJ1-5	ASRRTGGSQPQH
TRBD2	TRBV5-1	TRBJ2-5	ASSLGLAGRQETQY
.	TRBV2	TRBJ2-5	ASIGQQATQETQY
.	TRBV15	TRBJ2-7	ATSLTGADYEQY
TRBD1	TRBV12-3/TRBV12-4	TRBJ1-4	ASSSGGTLATNEKLF
.	TRBV5-1	TRBJ1-4	ASSWTQASNEKLF
.	TRBV20-1	TRBJ1-4	SAPGPNEKLF
TRBD1	TRBV7-9	TRBJ1-1	ASSSGQGARGNTEAF
.	TRBV10-3	TRBJ1-1	AISDRWATEAF
TRBD1	TRBV19	TRBJ1-6	ATGQGNSPLH
TRBD2	TRBV14	TRBJ2-1	ASSQGLAGGNEQF
.	TRBV19	TRBJ1-5	ASRLDGVWSNQPQH
.	TRBV19	TRBJ2-3	ASIPPGTDTQY
.	TRBV11-3	TRBJ2-7	ASSFIQGEQY
TRBD1	TRBV12-3/TRBV12-4	TRBJ1-2	ASSPDRAYGYT
.	TRBV7-6	TRBJ2-1	ASSLVGNEQF
.	TRBV5-1	TRBJ1-5	ASSPNPGVSNQPQH
TRBD1	TRBV6-6	TRBJ1-1	ATHRGPTGIGEAF
.	TRBV12-5	TRBJ1-1	SSGSDRRNTEAF
TRBD1	TRBV6-6	TRBJ1-2	ASSLGQANYGYT
.	TRBV19	TRBJ1-1	ASSISGVGNTEAF
TRBD2	TRBV7-8	TRBJ2-3	ASSLSTSGITDTQY
TRBD2	TRBV10-3	TRBJ2-1	AISRTSEYNEQF
TRBD2	TRBV7-6	TRBJ2-7	ASSPSGSYEQY
.	TRBV9	TRBJ1-1	ASSVEAGYGTEAF
.	TRBV13	TRBJ2-1	ASSTTRTLF
TRBD1	TRBV28	TRBJ2-7	ASSRDRAYEQY
.	TRBV6-5	TRBJ1-6	ASRAGTPNSPLH
.	TRBV6-5	TRBJ2-3	ASSSGLSSTDTQY
.	TRBV5-1	TRBJ1-1	ASSLQTAVPRTGPDLNTEAF
TRBD2	TRBV30	TRBJ2-5	AWSVLAGVWETQY
.	TRBV28	TRBJ1-2	ASRIRQVNYGYT
.	TRBV11-2	TRBJ2-3	ASSLVGTGTSTDTQY
.	TRBV7-2	TRBJ1-3	ASSLWAQRDSSGNTIY
TRBD1	TRBV20-1	TRBJ1-5	SARPRDRGLGPQH
.	TRBV28	TRBJ2-2	ATPGNTGELF
.	TRBV5-1	TRBJ2-3	ASSPSGLLSTDTQY
TRBD2	TRBV29-1	TRBJ2-7	SVVGGGTDLYEQY
.	TRBV11-3	TRBJ1-1	ASSQRKGMNTEAF
.	TRBV25-1	TRBJ2-1	ASSEFRGNEQF
.	TRBV4-1	TRBJ2-3	ASSLPRVQIDTQY
TRBD2	TRBV12-3/TRBV12-4	TRBJ2-7	ASSKFSGTAQY
.	TRBV6-6	TRBJ1-3	ASTIPGKQAGNTIY
.	TRBV4-1	TRBJ2-3	ASSQEGSGTDTQY